This T cell receptor (beta chain) was identified during a study of cytomegalovirus exposure and HLA in healthy donors (TCRdb year 2017). Study-level background: An earlier analysis of roughly 500 of the donors reported roughly 300 Gb of sequence data and roughly 100 million unique TCR beta sequences from some 180 million T cells. An early release that covered 500 to 800 HLA-typed donors contained about 300 gigabases of sequencing data and tens of millions of unique TCR sequences. The genetic ancestry cluster associated with self-reported Caucasian donors included about four fifths of the 398 genotyped donors. The aim of the study was to test whether cataloging public T cell receptors could identify signatures of past pathogen exposure. The T cell repertoires of 666 subjects were profiled by immunosequencing and related to cytomegalovirus serostatus. Besides the first cohort of about 730 subjects, a separate validation cohort made up of about 120 different subjects was used. To predict cytomegalovirus infection status, the study combined high-throughput TCR immunosequencing, statistical association of individual TCRs with disease status, and machine learning. A later analysis re-analyzed previously published TCR beta repertoires from roughly 600 donors and added high-resolution HLA genotyping to study TCR occurrence patterns. In the later analysis, no new phenotypic data were used to find candidate immune exposures; instead, reliance was placed on TCR beta sequences and their occurrence across donors. An earlier analysis of several hundred of the donors used high-throughput TCR beta sequencing to judge whether each TCR beta V gene segment behaved as functional or pseudogenic. Donor age, sex, ethnicity and CMV serostatus were collected together with the repertoire data. A later genetic analysis used genome-wide SNP genotypes for about 55% of the 666 donors, treating that subset as a discovery cohort. All discovery cohort repertoires had been generated using a single sequencing platform. HLA typing included class I and class II loci at four-digit resolution. Typing coverage varied by locus: about 620-640 donors for A, B, C, DRB1 and DQB1; more than 500 for DQA1; 606 for DPA1; roughly 470 for DPB1. A handful of DR-DQ haplotypes were treated as single units for association and clustering because of strong linkage in the cohort. Among several hundred genotyped donors of the cohort, an average of approximately 240,000 unique TCR beta nucleotide sequences was sequenced per donor, of which about 19% were non-productive. The paper's findings and limits, for the study overall: In a later analysis, several top co-occurrence clusters were reported to appear linked to parvovirus B19, influenza, CMV and Epstein-Barr virus. In a later analysis, TCR association rates were found to vary across HLA loci, with the most associated TCRs seen for DRB1 alleles and the fewest for HLA-C alleles. Roughly uniform sequencing depth across donors was assumed in presence/absence analyses, although this assumption may not hold. Most TCR sequences were seen in very few donors, while some public TCRs were found in many individuals. Because counts were too low, around 18 rarely observed V segments, including chromosome 9 orphons, were left out of the earlier analysis of 587 of the donors. At a false discovery rate of 0.05, a later analysis linked 15,000 to 20,000 TCR beta sequences to specific HLA alleles. In an earlier analysis of approximately 590 of the donors, most TCR beta V segments were observed in productive rearrangements about 90% or about 30% of the time, broadly matching IMGT annotations. When HLA alleles, especially DR and DQ, strongly co-occurred, attributing TCR associations to individual alleles was difficult. A further reported finding was that TCR beta sequences accurately predicted the HLA-A and HLA-B alleles for most subjects in the first cohort. The study gave a list of around 170 TCR beta chains associated with cytomegalovirus. The only immune exposure information available for the cohort was CMV serostatus. This cohort had only TCR beta chains sequenced, and the lack of alpha or paired-chain data limited which features could be detected. Some IMGT-functional V segments, including TRBV6-2 and TRBV6-3, could not be distinguished by the 87-base-pair reads and were therefore excluded. In vitro tests confirmed that a few of the cytomegalovirus-associated TCR beta chains recognize cytomegalovirus antigens. A cluster of highly shared sequence variants was judged likely to be a technical artifact of the sequencing pipeline. Because some donors lacked HLA typing at each locus, the association tests relied only on the typed subset. According to a later analysis, most CMV-associated TCR beta chains appeared to be HLA-restricted, and the HLA associations seemed to be driven largely by CMV exposure. A later genetic analysis associated a missense DCLRE1C variant with V-gene and J-gene trimming of TCR beta chains, and an independent cohort replicated the association. In a later analysis, HLA-associated TCR beta chains were found to be more clonally expanded and to have lower generation probabilities than equally common non-associated chains. A later genetic analysis reported fewer N-insertions in productive TCRs among donors in an Asian-associated ancestry cluster than the roughly 620-donor mean. Correlated functional status among segregating V segments might be attributable to linkage disequilibrium, but an unknown experimental factor could not be ruled out. The authors suggested that the approach could potentially be extended to other disease states and immunological phenotypes. The classifier was reported to diagnose cytomegalovirus status with high specificity and sensitivity in both the original cohort and the validation cohort.

In total, approximately 610 healthy bone marrow donors made up the cohort. All cohort members were sampled while nominally healthy, although unrecorded immune exposures were likely present. The donor tested CMV seronegative, placing the donor among the 350 or so seronegative members of the cohort. A peripheral blood sample was collected from each donor, and TCR beta sequencing was performed on peripheral blood mononuclear cells. The Qiagen DNeasy Blood Extraction Kit was used to extract genomic DNA from the blood cell samples. The library was made by the immunoSEQ multiplex PCR assay. A mixture of 60 forward primers for TCR Vbeta segments and 13 reverse primers for TCR Jbeta segments was used in the multiplex PCR. The CDR3 region of rearranged TCR beta genes was amplified from genomic DNA by a multiplex PCR assay. The amplified TCR beta libraries were sequenced on the Illumina HiSeq System as 87-base-pair reads. The original methods were these. A later analysis tallied 75 million to 95 million unique TCR beta chains across the 666 repertoires, and approximately 12 million of those chains were shared by two or more donors. A nearest-neighbor algorithm error-corrected the raw reads and collapsed the reads into unique sequences, merging closely related sequences to remove PCR and sequencing errors. CDR3 sequences were aligned to IMGT reference sequences to assign V, D and J gene segments. For a sequence to be retained, at least a six-nucleotide match to both a V gene segment and a J gene segment was required. A rearrangement counted as productive if the CDR3 had no stop codons and remained in frame with V and J, and every other rearrangement counted as non-productive. Following IMGT convention, CDR3 was defined as the stretch from the second conserved V-encoded cysteine up to the conserved J-encoded phenylalanine. The earlier analysis of roughly 590 of the donors excluded sequences that lacked an unambiguous match to a single V gene segment. In an earlier analysis of some 590 of the donors, a V segment was called functional when productive rearrangements were above 56.7%, and segregating when the standard deviation between donors exceeded 5%. A statistical classification framework was developed to diagnose cytomegalovirus status using the catalog of TCR beta chain sequences. V and J gene assignment, in a later analysis, came from comparing TCR nucleotide sequences with IMGT/GENE-DB human TR gene sequences. The TCRdist pipeline was used in a later analysis to assign CDR3 sequences and most-parsimonious VDJ recombination scenarios. In a later analysis, every TCR beta chain was defined by the combination of its CDR3 amino acid sequence and its V-gene family, and reads without a unique V-gene family were dropped. To address suspected cross-contamination and a sequencing artifact, a later analysis removed 550 to 750 highly shared, low-generation-probability nucleotide sequences. For each public chain, a later analysis derived a clonal expansion index from normalized ranks of inferred template counts within each repertoire. In a later analysis, generation probabilities were computed with a VDJ recombination model fitted to out-of-frame rearrangements, and the resulting probabilities were checked against IGoR. In a later analysis, hypergeometric tests were used to score TCR-TCR, TCR-HLA and TCR-CMV co-occurrence, with a repertoire-size bias correction applied to TCR pairs. To estimate false discovery rates, a later analysis permuted the HLA or CMV assignments 20 times. In a later analysis, co-occurring TCRs were grouped using DBSCAN, and TCRdist sequence similarity was added for clustering within HLA-allele-positive subsets. Repertoires with fewer than 30,000 or more than 120,000 public chains were left out of co-occurrence clustering, as were about 5 repertoires with anomalous nucleotide sharing. The immuneACCESS repertoire file appears here via TCRdb, limited to in-frame rearrangements. These files lack a portion of the clones; in checked studies, under half of the deficit traces to unresolved V genes, and the cause of the others is not known. V and J calls and clone size are as listed in that table; D and trimming were resolved from the DNA. Recorded for this sample are about 35,000 clones; more than 85% of them occurred a single time. The ten largest make up less than 3.5% of the sample.

Comment on this clone: Its cognate antigen has yet to be identified. No much larger clone exists at a distance of one base, and base qualities are not known.

For this chain, trimming is 5 bases at the V end and 13 bases at the J end, and the number of junction bases without a gene match is 8. Reading from cysteine to phenylalanine, the CDR3 counts 12 amino acids. The read is trimmed to its CDR3 DNA, 36 bases read in frame from base 1. In the germline V gene (reference sequence), CDR1 corresponds to MNHEY and CDR2 to SMNVEV. Recombination joined TRBV27 with TRBJ2-1, with TRBD1 matching 7 junction bases. The TCR comes from a woman aged 18 to 35 in good health and CMV-seronegative. Sequencing was done on a sample of PBMCs. The CDR3 has the sequence CASSPRTGFQFF. In nucleotide form, the sequence is TGTGCCAGCAGTCCCCGGACAGGTTTTCAGTTCTTC.